What follows is one TCR beta chain and its context. The data were taken from a study of blood T cell repertoires in COVID-19. Study summary: COVID-19 samples, acute and convalescent, were from the United States, Italy and Spain. The cDNA or gDNA used as material had been derived from T cells, B-cell-depleted T cells, or PBMCs.

In the original analysis: Quantification of nucleated cells was approximated via reference gene primer amplification. TCRdb's copy holds only in-frame clones and misses some; the assay was immunoSEQ multiplex PCR. V and J calls and clone size follow that table, whereas D and trimming were derived from the DNA. The sample has 43,000 or so clones, around 80% seen once. This clonotype originated in a woman of 80 years or more with acute or convalescent COVID-19. Sequencing input: peripheral blood.

The CDR3 nucleotides are TGTGCCAGCAGCACCCTTGACAGGGGGGGGATCACTGAAGCTTTCTTT. Translation: CASSTLDRGGITEAFF. The chain recombines TRBV5-4 with TRBJ1-1; 9 bases align to TRBD1. Germline V gene sequence: CDR1 SGHNT, CDR2 YYREEE (reference sequence). The CDR3 loop spans 16 amino acids. V shed 4 bases, J shed 4 bases, and the junction held 11 bases outside the gene matches.